The clone carrying this TCR beta chain was counted many times. Its target is unknown. TCR beta CDR3 sequences were amplified from RNA transcripts. HTBI primers were used for first-round RT-PCR of the TCR CDR3. TCRdb independently ran MiXCR on the multiplex PCR reads; one entry per CDR3 protein. The data contain 500,000 to 600,000 distinct CDR3 sequences, roughly 50% of them singletons. Clinical symptoms, serum thyroxine and TRAb, thyroid ultrasound and orbital computed tomography were used for the diagnoses. These data come from a study of T cells in Graves' hyperthyroidism and ophthalmopathy. Broader study findings: Blood shared most expanded thyroid clonotypes above 0.001.

The sample was peripheral blood or thyroid tissue (not recorded which). This clonotype was sampled from a woman in her late teens or twenties with Graves' hyperthyroidism.

For the CDR3, the DNA is TGCGCCAGCAGCTTTACTGTCTCTGGGGCCAACGTCCTGACTTTC. Translating gives CASSFTVSGANVLTF. The genes are TRBV5-1 and TRBJ2-6, with D unclear. CDR1 SGHRS and CDR2 YFSETQ come from the germline V gene. The CDR3 has 15 amino acids. V gave up 2 bases and J gave up 0 bases, with 6 bases separating them.